Shown below are 14 T cell receptor beta chains from a single sample sequenced in a study of cytomegalovirus exposure and HLA in healthy donors. The study ran its PCR with 60 Vbeta and 13 Jbeta primers. Clones were sequenced by immunoSEQ multiplex PCR, and TCRdb holds only the in-frame ones, with some missing. The sample consists of about 230,000 clones, 70% to 85% of them appearing once. The sequencing input was PBMCs. The receptors were sampled from a woman aged 40 to 50 in good health and CMV-seronegative.

The chain uses TRBV15 and TRBJ1-6, with D perhaps TRBD1 (5 bases). This CDR3 has 15 amino acids. Germline values: CDR1 LNHNV, CDR2 YYDKDF (reference sequence). V was clipped by 1 base and J by 7 bases, with 11 bases between them. CDR3 residues: CATSRVGGGNSPLHF. DNA of the CDR3: TGTGCCACCAGCAGAGTTGGGGGAGGAAATTCACCCCTCCACTTT.

The chain is built from TRBV2 and TRBJ2-5; 11 nucleotides match TRBD2. Germline assignment: CDR1 SNHLY and CDR2 FYNNEI. Trimming at V came to 3 bases and at J to 4 bases, leaving 1 base not matched to a gene. The CDR3 has 14 residues. CDR3 nucleotide sequence: TGTGCCAGCAGTGATGGGACTAGCGGAGAGACCCAGTACTTC. Translating gives CASSDGTSGETQYF.

This clone came up once. The rearrangement joins TRBV19 to TRBJ2-7, with TRBD1 identical over 8 bases. From germline, CDR1 is LNHDA and CDR2 SQIVND (reference sequence). The J segment lost 6 bases and the V segment lost 3 bases, leaving 4 bases of the junction unmatched. The length of the CDR3 is 13 residues. CDR3 DNA sequence: TGTGCCAGTAGTATGGGACAGGTTAGCGAGCAGTACTTC. Protein sequence: CASSMGQVSEQYF.

In DNA form, the CDR3 reads TGCGCCAGCAGCCAAGATGTCGGGACAGGGAGTGAAAAACTGTTTTTT. Translating gives CASSQDVGTGSEKLFF. V usage is TRBV4-3 and J usage is TRBJ1-4; 9 bases fit TRBD1. The CDR3 length is 16 residues. Germline V gene lookup returns CDR1 LGHNA and CDR2 YSLEER. Trimming removed 0 bases from V and 7 bases from J; junction bases left unmatched: 6.

This chain uses TRBV6-1 with TRBJ1-1, with TRBD1 matching over 8 bases. CDR1 is MNHNS, CDR2 SASEGT, per germline. The junction had 16 bases not matched to a gene; V was cut back by 2 bases and J by 11 bases. CDR3 length: 16 amino acids. The CDR3, as DNA: TGTGCCAGCAGTGAAAGTCGCCCCCGAGGGGACAGGTTCGCTTTCTTT. This translates into CASSESRPRGDRFAFF.

This chain links TRBV7-2 with TRBJ2-7; D might be TRBD2 (6 bases). CDR1 SGHTA and CDR2 FQGNSA come from the germline V gene. This CDR3 has 15 residues. V shed 3 bases and J shed 2 bases, with 14 bases lying between them. CDR3 amino acids: CASSFSSGSTYEQYF. CDR3 DNA: TGTGCCAGCAGCTTTTCAAGCGGGTCTACCTACGAGCAGTACTTC.

The chain joins TRBV6-5 to TRBJ1-1, with TRBD1 as a possible D gene (6 bases). Germline V gives CDR1 MNHEY, CDR2 SVGAGI. The CDR3 has 13 amino acids. V was cut by 5 bases and J by 6 bases, with 13 bases left in between. Written as DNA, the CDR3 is TGTGCCAGCAGTAGCCAGGGGATTTCTGAAGCTTTCTTT. Its translation is CASSSQGISEAFF.

J is TRBJ1-2 and V is TRBV7-6; possible D gene TRBD1, 5 bases. The CDR3 is 14 residues long. The germline CDR1 and CDR2 sequences are SGHVS and FNYEAQ. V lost 3 bases, J lost 3 bases, and 11 bases lay in between. CDR3 region: CASSLGLSHYGYTF. Here the CDR3 DNA reads TGTGCCAGCAGCTTGGGACTGAGTCACTATGGCTACACCTTC.

The chain carries TRBV4-2 and TRBJ2-3; 8 bases match TRBD2. This CDR3 comprises 20 residues. The germline CDR1 and CDR2 sequences are LGHNA and YNFKEQ. V shed 1 base and J 5 bases; nucleotides not matched to a gene: 20. The CDR3 nucleotides are TGTGCCAGCAGCCAAGGGGGCACAGGAGTTGGACTAGCAAGGGTAGATACGCAGTATTTT. Its protein is CASSQGGTGVGLARVDTQYF.

The chain couples TRBV29-1 to TRBJ1-2, with D perhaps TRBD1 (6 bases). V gave up 5 bases and J gave up 6 bases, with 10 bases separating them. Germline V gene sequence: CDR1 SQVTM, CDR2 ANQGSEA. The CDR3 sequence is 11 residues long. The CDR3 DNA follows: TGCAGCGTTATTGGGGGCAATGGCTACACCTTC. Translation: CSVIGGNGYTF. Supplemented by reference TRBV29-1 and TRBJ1-2, the full variable domain reads SAVISQKPSRDICQRGTSLTIQCQVDSQVTMMFWYRQQPGQSLTLIATANQGSEATYESGFVIDKFPISRPNLTFSTLTVSNMSPEDSSIYLCSVIGGNGYTFGSGTRLTVV.

This sequence joins TRBV4-1 and TRBJ2-2; possible D gene TRBD2, 6 bases. The CDR3 spans 17 residues. Trimming cost V 3 bases and J 6 bases, with 20 bases left between them. Germline CDR1 MGHRA, CDR2 YSYEKL. The DNA for the CDR3 is TGCGCCAGCAGCCACGTTTTCCGGGACTCTTCGTCCGGGGAGCTGTTTTTT. This sequence encodes CASSHVFRDSSSGELFF.

The chain combines TRBV4-2 with TRBJ1-6, with TRBD1 as a possible D gene (5 bases). Trimming removed 0 bases at V and 8 bases at J, with 11 bases between. The germline gives CDR1 LGHNA, CDR2 YNFKEQ. This CDR3 comprises 15 residues. The CDR3 is CASSQESGLDSPLHF. CDR3 sequence (DNA): TGTGCCAGCAGCCAAGAATCAGGGTTGGATTCACCCCTCCACTTT.

V gene TRBV9 combines with J gene TRBJ2-5; 15 nucleotides align to TRBD2. V lost 4 bases, J lost 1 base, and 8 bases stayed unmatched. The CDR3 totals 18 residues. Germline V CDR1 and CDR2: SGDLS, YYNGEE. Here the CDR3 reads CASSPGLAGGSAQETQYF. The CDR3 DNA follows: TGTGCCAGCAGCCCGGGACTAGCGGGGGGCTCTGCCCAAGAGACCCAGTACTTC.

This clone was seen more than once but under ten times. The V and J genes are TRBV28 and TRBJ2-7; tentatively, D is TRBD1 (5 bases). CDR1 and CDR2 from the germline V gene are MDHEN and SYDVKM. The V gene lost 3 bases and the J gene lost 1 base, with 10 bases spanning the gap. CDR3 length: 14 amino acids. The CDR3 DNA follows: TGTGCCAGCAGTTTCGTGGACAAGTCCTACGAGCAGTACTTC. This translates into CASSFVDKSYEQYF.